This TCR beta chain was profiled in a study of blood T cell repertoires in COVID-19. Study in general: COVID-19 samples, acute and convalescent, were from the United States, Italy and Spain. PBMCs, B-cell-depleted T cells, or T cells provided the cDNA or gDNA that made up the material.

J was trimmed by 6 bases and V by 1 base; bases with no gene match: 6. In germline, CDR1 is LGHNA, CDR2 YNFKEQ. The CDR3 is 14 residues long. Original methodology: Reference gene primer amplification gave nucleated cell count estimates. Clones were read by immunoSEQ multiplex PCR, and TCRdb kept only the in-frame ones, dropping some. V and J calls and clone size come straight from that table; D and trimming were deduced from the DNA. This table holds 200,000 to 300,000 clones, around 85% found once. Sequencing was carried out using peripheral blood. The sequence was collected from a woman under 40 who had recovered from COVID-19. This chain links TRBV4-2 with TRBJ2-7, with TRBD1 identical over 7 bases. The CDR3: CASSQGAQGVEQYF. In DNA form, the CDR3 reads TGTGCCAGCAGCCAAGGCGCTCAGGGGGTCGAGCAGTACTTC.